This T cell receptor (beta chain) is from a study of CXCR3-negative and CXCR3-positive naive CD8 T cells. Turning to the study itself: Around 130 million TRB reads were obtained overall (about 1.5 +/- 0.3 million per library). Study conclusions and caveats: Memory CD8+ T cell repertoires were far less diverse than both naive subsets. Comparison of naive CXCR3-negative and CXCR3-positive cells revealed similar TRBV-TRBJ usage, while memory cells differed. For CXCR3-positive naive cells, TRB CDR3s were more hydrophobic than those of CXCR3-negative naive cells.

Within the CD8+ T cell compartment, naive cells were CD45RO-CCR7+CD27+CD95-. Through 5' RACE with UMI labels, the TRB cDNA libraries were prepared. TCRdb re-called the 5' RACE reads and catalogs CDR3 proteins one per entry, DNA excluded. In total, the table holds 140,000 to 150,000 distinct CDR3 sequences. As to this clonotype: Its antigen is currently unknown.

The CDR3 loop spans 15 amino acids. Germline CDR1 SGHDT, CDR2 YYEEEE. Specimen: naive CXCR3+ CD8+ T cells from blood. Subset specified: CD45RO-CCR7+CD27+CD95- naive CD8+ T cells expressing CXCR3 (TNR3+). The chain employs TRBV5-6 and TRBJ2-3; TCRdb's D call of TRBD1 is untestable without DNA. This receptor was taken from a human donor in good health. Some clones in this sample may be carry-over from other donors' samples. CDR3 loop: CASSLGTGGRDTQYF.